The text below deals with one T cell receptor (beta chain). Other nucleotide sequences in the sample specify the same CDR3. The V gene's germline CDR1 is SGHRS and CDR2 YFSETQ. V lost 1 base to trimming and J lost 6 bases, with 12 bases between them. The CDR3 sequence is 14 residues long. Per the original data handling: Amplification from reference gene primers served as the basis for estimated nucleated cell counts. TCRdb's table, derived via immunoSEQ multiplex PCR, lists solely in-frame clones and lacks some. V and J calls and clone size come straight from that table; D and trimming were deduced from the DNA. The data hold 300,000 to 400,000 clones, with about nine tenths observed a single time. The data stem from a study of blood T cell repertoires in COVID-19. About the study: The United States, Italy and Spain supplied acute and convalescent COVID-19 samples. PBMCs, B-cell-depleted T cells, or T cells provided the cDNA or gDNA that made up the material.

The V call is TRBV5-1, the J call TRBJ2-3; perhaps TRBD1 as D (5 bases). The TCR was taken from a woman in her sixties or seventies with COVID-19, enrolled during active disease. The material sequenced was peripheral blood. This CDR3 reads CASSLRQGGDTQYF. The CDR3 nucleotides are TGCGCCAGCAGCTTGAGGCAGGGTGGCGATACGCAGTATTTT.